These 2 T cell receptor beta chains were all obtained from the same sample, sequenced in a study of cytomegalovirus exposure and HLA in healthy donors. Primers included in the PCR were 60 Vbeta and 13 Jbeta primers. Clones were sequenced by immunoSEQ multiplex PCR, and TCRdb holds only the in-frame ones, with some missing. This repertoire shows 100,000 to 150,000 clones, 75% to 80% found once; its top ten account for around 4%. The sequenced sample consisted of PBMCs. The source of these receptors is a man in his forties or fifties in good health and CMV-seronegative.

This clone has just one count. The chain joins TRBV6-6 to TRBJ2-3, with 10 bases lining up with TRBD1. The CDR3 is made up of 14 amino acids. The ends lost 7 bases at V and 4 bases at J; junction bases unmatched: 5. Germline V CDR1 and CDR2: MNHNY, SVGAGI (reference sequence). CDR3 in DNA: TGTGCCAGCATGGACAGGGGGAATCCAGATACGCAGTATTTT. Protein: CASMDRGNPDTQYF.

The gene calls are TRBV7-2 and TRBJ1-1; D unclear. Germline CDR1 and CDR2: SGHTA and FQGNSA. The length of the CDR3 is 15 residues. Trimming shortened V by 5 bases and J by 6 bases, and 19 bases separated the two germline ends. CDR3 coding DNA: TGTGCCAGCAGCCCCGGAGGTTGGATAGCGTCTGAAGCTTTCTTT. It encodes CASSPGGWIASEAFF.